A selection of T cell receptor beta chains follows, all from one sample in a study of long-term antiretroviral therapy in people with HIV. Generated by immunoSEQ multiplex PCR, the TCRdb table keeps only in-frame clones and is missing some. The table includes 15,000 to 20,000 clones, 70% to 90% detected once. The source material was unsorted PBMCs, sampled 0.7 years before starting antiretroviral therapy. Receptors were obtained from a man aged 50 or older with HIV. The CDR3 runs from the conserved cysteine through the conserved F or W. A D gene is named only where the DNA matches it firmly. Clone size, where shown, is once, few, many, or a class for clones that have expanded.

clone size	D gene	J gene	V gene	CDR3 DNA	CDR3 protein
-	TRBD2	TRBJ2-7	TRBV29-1	TGCAGCGCCCTTGGGCGGGAGGTGTACGAGCAGTACTTC	CSALGREVYEQYF
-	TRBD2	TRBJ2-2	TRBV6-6	TGTGCCAGCAGAAAAAGCGGGATCCTCACCGGGGAGCTGTTTTTT	CASRKSGILTGELFF
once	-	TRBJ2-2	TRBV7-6	TGTGCCAGCAGCCCTAGGGGGGAAACCGGGGAGCTGTTTTTT	CASSPRGETGELFF
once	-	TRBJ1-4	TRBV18	TGTGCCAGCTCACCAGGGACGCTGAATGAAAAACTGTTTTTT	CASSPGTLNEKLFF
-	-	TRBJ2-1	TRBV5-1	TGCGCCAGCAGTGAACGAGGGGACTACAATGAGCAGTTCTTC	CASSERGDYNEQFF
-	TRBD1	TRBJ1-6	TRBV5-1	TGCGCCAGCAGCTTCCGGGACAGCTCCTATAATTCACCCCTCCACTTT	CASSFRDSSYNSPLHF
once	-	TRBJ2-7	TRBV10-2	TGCGCCAGCAGTTTAGGGACCGAGCAGTACTTC	CASSLGTEQYF
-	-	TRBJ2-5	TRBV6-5	TGTGCCAGCAGGAAACAGGGACCGTATGACCAGTACTTC	CASRKQGPYDQYF
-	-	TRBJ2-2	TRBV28	TGTGCCGGAAGGACGAGCGGGGAGCTGTTTTTT	CAGRTSGELFF
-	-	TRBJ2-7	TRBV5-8	TGTGCCAGCAGTCGGCAGGCTTTCTACGAGCAGTACTTC	CASSRQAFYEQYF
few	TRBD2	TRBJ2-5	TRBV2	TGTGCCAGCAGCGGGGGGCTAGCGGGAGGAGAGACCCAGTACTTC	CASSGGLAGGETQYF
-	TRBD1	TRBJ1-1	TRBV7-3	TGTGCCAGCAGCTTGACAGGGCTTTACACTGAAGCTTTCTTT	CASSLTGLYTEAFF
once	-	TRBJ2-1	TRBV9	TGTGCCAGCAGCCCAGGACTTGGGGGAAATGAGCAGTTCTTC	CASSPGLGGNEQFF
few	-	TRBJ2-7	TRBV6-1	TGTGCCAGCAGTGAATTTGGTGGGTCCACCTACGAGCAGTACTTC	CASSEFGGSTYEQYF
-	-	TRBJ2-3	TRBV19	TGTGCCAGTAGTATATTCTATACGCAGTATTTT	CASSIFYTQYF